This record covers a single T cell receptor (beta chain). The CDR3 consists of 14 residues. Looked up from germline, CDR1 is GTSNPN and CDR2 is SVGIG (reference sequence). Trimming removed 5 bases at V and 5 bases at J, with 18 bases between. In the original analysis: Sample TCR counts, which ranged from roughly 23,224 to 750,000, had a median of 95,638. TCRdb reprocessed the RACE reads with MiXCR, giving one entry per CDR3 protein. The V and J calls and clone size come from TCRdb's table, not from the authors' own analysis. This table has 55,000 to 75,000 distinct CDR3 sequences, under 15% appearing once. The data belong to a study of human T cells and chemical hapten exposure. At the level of the study: Read at 6 days, the patch tests placed 0.01% DPC on the upper back.

Time point described: patch test 3, about 24 weeks after DPC sensitization. This sample's treatment: therapeutic diphenylcyclopropenone sensitization with weekly scalp DPC. The starting material was whole blood, obtained in connection with sensitization to the hapten diphenylcyclopropenone (DPC). The sequence was collected from a man under 40 with alopecia areata. Some clones in this sample may be carry-over from other donors' samples. V and J are TRBV30 and TRBJ1-2; D is possibly TRBD1 (5 bases). This CDR3 is CAWGSNRSPYGYTF. The CDR3, as DNA: TGTGCCTGGGGTTCAAACAGGTCCCCTTATGGCTACACCTTC.